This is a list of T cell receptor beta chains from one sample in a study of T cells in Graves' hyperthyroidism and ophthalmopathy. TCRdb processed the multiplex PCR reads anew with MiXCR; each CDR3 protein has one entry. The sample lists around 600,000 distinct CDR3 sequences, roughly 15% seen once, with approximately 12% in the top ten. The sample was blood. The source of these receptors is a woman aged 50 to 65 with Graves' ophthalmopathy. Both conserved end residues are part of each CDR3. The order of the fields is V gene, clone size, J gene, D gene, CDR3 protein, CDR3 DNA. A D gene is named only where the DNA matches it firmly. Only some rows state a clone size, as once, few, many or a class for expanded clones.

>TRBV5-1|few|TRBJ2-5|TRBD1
CASSLSGQGVQTQYF
TGCGCCAGCAGCTTGTCGGGACAGGGTGTGCAGACCCAGTACTTC
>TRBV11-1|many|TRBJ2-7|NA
CASSRRQGGIYEQYF
TGTGCCAGCAGCCGAAGACAGGGAGGTATCTACGAGCAGTACTTC
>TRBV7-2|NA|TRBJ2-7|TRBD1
CASSLGYRGPNEQYF
TGTGCCAGCAGCTTAGGGTACAGGGGTCCCAACGAGCAGTACTTC
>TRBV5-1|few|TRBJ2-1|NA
CASSLGRVRSYNEQFF
TGCGCCAGCAGCTTGGGGAGGGTAAGATCCTACAATGAGCAGTTCTTC
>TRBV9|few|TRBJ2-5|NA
CASSVSGGRETQYF
TGTGCCAGCAGCGTATCTGGCGGCAGGGAGACCCAGTACTTC
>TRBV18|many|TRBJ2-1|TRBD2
CASSPGLAGSNEQFF
TGTGCCAGCTCACCGGGACTAGCGGGAAGCAATGAGCAGTTCTTC
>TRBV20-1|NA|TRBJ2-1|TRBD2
CSATLAGVREQFF
TGCAGTGCCACCCTAGCGGGAGTGAGGGAGCAGTTCTTC
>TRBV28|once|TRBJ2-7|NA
CASSGMAGLPYEQYF
TGTGCCAGCAGTGGGATGGCGGGACTCCCCTACGAGCAGTACTTC
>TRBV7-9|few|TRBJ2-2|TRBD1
CASSWDRDEAGELFF
TGTGCCAGCAGCTGGGACAGGGATGAGGCCGGGGAGCTGTTTTTT
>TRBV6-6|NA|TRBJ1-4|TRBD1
CASSYQGVATNEKLFF
TGTGCCAGCAGTTACCAGGGGGTTGCAACTAATGAAAAACTGTTTTTT
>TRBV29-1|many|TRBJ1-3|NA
CSVGLGSTGNTIYF
TGCAGCGTTGGGTTAGGGAGCACTGGAAACACCATATATTTT
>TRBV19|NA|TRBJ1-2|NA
CASSIPANYGYTF
TGTGCCAGTAGTATTCCAGCGAACTATGGCTACACCTTC
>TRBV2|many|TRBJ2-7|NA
CASSSTGLFYEQYF
TGTGCCAGCAGTTCGACTGGACTATTTTACGAGCAGTACTTC
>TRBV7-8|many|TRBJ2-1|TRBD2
CASSLVWSSGRNEQFF
TGTGCCAGCAGCTTAGTTTGGTCTAGCGGGCGCAATGAGCAGTTCTTC
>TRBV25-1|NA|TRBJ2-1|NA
CASSVLAREQFF
TGTGCCAGCAGTGTTCTAGCGAGAGAGCAGTTCTTC